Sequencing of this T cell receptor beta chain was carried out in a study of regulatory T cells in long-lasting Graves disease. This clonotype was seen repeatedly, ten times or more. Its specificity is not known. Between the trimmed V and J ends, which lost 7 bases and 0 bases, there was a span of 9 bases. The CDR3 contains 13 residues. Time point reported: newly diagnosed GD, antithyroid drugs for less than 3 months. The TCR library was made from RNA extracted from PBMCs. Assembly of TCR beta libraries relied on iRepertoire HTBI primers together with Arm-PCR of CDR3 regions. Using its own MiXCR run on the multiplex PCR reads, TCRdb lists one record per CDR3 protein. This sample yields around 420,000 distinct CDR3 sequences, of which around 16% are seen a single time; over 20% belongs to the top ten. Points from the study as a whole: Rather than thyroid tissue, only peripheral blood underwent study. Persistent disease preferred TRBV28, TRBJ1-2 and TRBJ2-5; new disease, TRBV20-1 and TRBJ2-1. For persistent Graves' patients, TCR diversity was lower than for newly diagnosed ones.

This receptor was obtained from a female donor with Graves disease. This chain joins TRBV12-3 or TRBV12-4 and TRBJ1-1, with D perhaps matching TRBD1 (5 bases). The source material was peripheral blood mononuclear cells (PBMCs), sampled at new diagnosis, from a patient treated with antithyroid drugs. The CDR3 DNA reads TGTGCCAGCAACCGGGGCATGAACACTGAAGCTTTCTTT. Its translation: CASNRGMNTEAFF.